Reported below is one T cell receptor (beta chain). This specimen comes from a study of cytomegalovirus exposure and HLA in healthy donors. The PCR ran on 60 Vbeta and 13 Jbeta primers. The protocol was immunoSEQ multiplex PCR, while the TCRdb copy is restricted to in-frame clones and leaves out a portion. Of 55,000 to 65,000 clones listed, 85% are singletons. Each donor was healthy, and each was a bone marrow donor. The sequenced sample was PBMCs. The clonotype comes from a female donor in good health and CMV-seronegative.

The CDR3 nucleotides read TGTGCCAGCAGCTTATCCCTGGGCGAAAAACTGTTTTTT. The encoded protein is CASSLSLGEKLFF. The J gene is TRBJ1-4, the V gene TRBV11-1; no clear D. V gave up 2 bases and J gave up 8 bases, with 9 bases separating them. Germline CDR1 is SGHAT and CDR2 is FQDESV (reference sequence). This CDR3 spans 13 amino acids.